The 7 T cell receptor beta chains below were found in one sample sequenced in a study of tumor-infiltrating lymphocytes in primary liver carcinoma. Constant-region priming of about 0.5 ug total RNA yielded TCR beta cDNA. Modified slightly, ARM-PCR produced TCR beta libraries over three nested multiplex PCR rounds. Two initial PCR rounds of around 10 cycles each paired TRBV1-TRBV30 forward primers with a C-beta reverse primer. TCRdb fed the multiplex PCR reads into MiXCR, producing one record per CDR3 protein. The sample has 300,000 to 400,000 distinct CDR3 sequences, about 65% seen once; the top ten hold under 8.5%. Germline DNA was extracted too, while blood RNA derived from unsorted whole blood. The sequencing input was peripheral blood. These receptors came from a man in his forties with primary liver carcinoma and hepatitis B virus infection.

This clonotype came up once. The chain carries TRBV12-3 or TRBV12-4 and TRBJ2-7; TRBD1 aligns across 8 bases. There are 16 residues in the CDR3. With V trimmed by 5 bases and J by 5 bases, 14 bases remained unmatched. CDR3: CASSRSGSGGYHEQYF. The CDR3 DNA is TGTGCCAGCAGTCGTTCCGGGTCAGGGGGCTACCACGAGCAGTACTTC.

In regard to this clonotype: A much larger clone lies a single base off, so this may be a read error. V usage is TRBV6-1 and J usage is TRBJ1-6; a possible D gene is TRBD1 (5 bases). This CDR3 is built from 14 residues. From germline, CDR1 is MNHNS and CDR2 SASEGT. As DNA, the CDR3 is TGTGCCAGCAGTGAACGGGGGTATAATTCACCCCTCCGCTTT. Translating it yields CASSERGYNSPLRF.

This clonotype was detected many times. The V gene is TRBV4-2, the J gene TRBJ2-5; maybe TRBD2 (6 bases). The CDR3 is 14 amino acids. Trimming cost V 4 bases and J 5 bases, with 14 bases left between them. In germline, CDR1 is LGHNA, CDR2 YNFKEQ. The CDR3 sequence: CASSRGLFQETQYF. Written as DNA, the CDR3 is TGTGCCAGCAGCCGAGGACTATTTCAGGAGACCCAGTACTTC.

This clonotype was observed many times. V gene TRBV10-2 combines with J gene TRBJ2-2; the match to TRBD2 covers 10 bases. This CDR3 is built from 14 residues. Looked up from germline, CDR1 is WSHSY and CDR2 is SAAADI. With V trimmed by 6 bases and J by 5 bases, 3 bases remained unmatched. CDR3 loop: CASRASGSTGELFF. The CDR3 bases are TGCGCCAGCAGGGCTAGCGGGAGTACCGGGGAGCTGTTTTTT.

This clonotype appeared once. This may arise from a read error, as a much more abundant clone is one base away. The gene calls are TRBV6-6 and TRBJ2-6; maybe TRBD1 (5 bases). The CDR3 loop spans 17 amino acids. V lost 2 bases to trimming and J lost 0 bases, with 11 bases between them. CDR1 and CDR2 from the germline V gene are MNHNY and SVGAGI (reference sequence). The CDR3 DNA reads as TGTGCCAGCAGTTACCCCTCTAGGGGCTCTGGGGCCAACGTCCTGACTTTC. This sequence encodes CASSYPSRGSGANVLTF.

This clonotype was counted many times. The CDR3 DNA reads as TGTGCCAGCAGCTGGGAAGCGGGAGGCTCCTACGAGCAGTACTTC. Its translation: CASSWEAGGSYEQYF. The chain combines TRBV6-2 or TRBV6-3 with TRBJ2-7; 9 positions match TRBD2. In germline, CDR1 is MNHEY, CDR2 SVGEGT. The CDR3 contains 15 residues. Trimming at V came to 6 bases and at J to 0 bases, leaving 6 bases not matched to a gene.

About this clonotype itself: A clone one base away is much larger, so this may be a read error. The chain employs TRBV6-2 or TRBV6-3 and TRBJ2-5, with 10 bases fitting TRBD2. The germline V gene has CDR1 MNHEY and CDR2 SVGEGT. The CDR3 extends over 14 amino acids. This CDR3 reads CACSNQASGGAQYF. The CDR3 DNA follows: TGTGCCTGCAGTAATCAAGCTAGCGGGGGTGCCCAGTACTTC.